The rows below give T cell receptor beta chains drawn from one sample of a study of CD8 T cells in ankylosing spondylitis. From the 5' RACE reads, TCRdb called clonotypes with MiXCR, one entry per CDR3 protein. The sample has some 800,000 distinct CDR3 sequences; 10% to 15% are singletons. Material: blood, either unsorted or a sorted T cell fraction (not recorded which). Receptors originate from a male donor with ankylosing spondylitis. The CDR3 runs from the conserved cysteine through the conserved F or W. The D gene is left open where the match is weak. Part of the rows lack a size; the others show once, few, many or a class for expanded clones.

V gene: TRBV6-1; J gene: TRBJ2-5; D gene: .; clone size: few; CDR3 DNA: TGTGCCAGCAGTGAACGGGGGGCGCGGACCCAGTACTTC; CDR3 protein: CASSERGARTQYF
V gene: TRBV11-2; J gene: TRBJ1-2; D gene: .; clone size: .; CDR3 DNA: TGTGCCAGCAGCCAACGGGCTGGGGATGGCTACACCTTC; CDR3 protein: CASSQRAGDGYTF
V gene: TRBV12-3/TRBV12-4; J gene: TRBJ2-5; D gene: .; clone size: many; CDR3 DNA: TGTGCCAGCAGTTTAGTACAGATTCGAGAGACCCAGTACTTC; CDR3 protein: CASSLVQIRETQYF
V gene: TRBV2; J gene: TRBJ2-1; D gene: .; clone size: .; CDR3 DNA: TGTGCCAGCAGTGGGCCGGGAGATAAATTCTACAATGAGCAGTTCTTC; CDR3 protein: CASSGPGDKFYNEQFF
V gene: TRBV5-1; J gene: TRBJ1-2; D gene: .; clone size: .; CDR3 DNA: TGCGCCAGCAGGCACACGGGCACTAACTATGGCTACACCTTC; CDR3 protein: CASRHTGTNYGYTF
V gene: TRBV5-1; J gene: TRBJ2-3; D gene: TRBD1; clone size: .; CDR3 DNA: TGCGCCAGCAGCTTGGCTGGGACAGTCGGCACAGATACGCAGTATTTT; CDR3 protein: CASSLAGTVGTDTQYF
V gene: TRBV5-4; J gene: TRBJ2-5; D gene: TRBD2; clone size: few; CDR3 DNA: TGTGCCAGCAGCTTGGCCTTAATGAGCGGGAGTGGGCAAGAGACCCAGTACTTC; CDR3 protein: CASSLALMSGSGQETQYF
V gene: TRBV10-3; J gene: TRBJ2-5; D gene: .; clone size: .; CDR3 DNA: TGTGCCATCAGTGATTTCGGTAGGGTGAGGGAGACCCAGTACTTC; CDR3 protein: CAISDFGRVRETQYF
V gene: TRBV11-1; J gene: TRBJ2-3; D gene: .; clone size: .; CDR3 DNA: TGTGCCAGCAGCCCGCCGGGACTCATCACAGATACGCAGTATTTT; CDR3 protein: CASSPPGLITDTQYF
V gene: TRBV20-1; J gene: TRBJ2-3; D gene: .; clone size: .; CDR3 DNA: TGCAGTGCTAGAGCGGGTTACACAGATACGCAGTATTTT; CDR3 protein: CSARAGYTDTQYF
V gene: TRBV9; J gene: TRBJ2-2; D gene: TRBD2; clone size: few; CDR3 DNA: TGTGCCAGCAGCGTTACTAGCGGGAGACGGACCGGGGAGCTGTTTTTT; CDR3 protein: CASSVTSGRRTGELFF
V gene: TRBV5-5; J gene: TRBJ1-5; D gene: .; clone size: many; CDR3 DNA: TGTGCCAGCAGCTTGATAGGCCCCCCGGGCAATCAGCCCCAGCATTTT; CDR3 protein: CASSLIGPPGNQPQHF
V gene: TRBV29-1; J gene: TRBJ2-1; D gene: .; clone size: many; CDR3 DNA: TGCAGCGTTGACCCCAATGAGCAGTTCTTC; CDR3 protein: CSVDPNEQFF
V gene: TRBV6-1; J gene: TRBJ1-2; D gene: .; clone size: .; CDR3 DNA: TGTGCCAGCAGCCGCCGCCCCGGGGGAATTAAGGGCTACACCTTC; CDR3 protein: CASSRRPGGIKGYTF
V gene: TRBV4-1; J gene: TRBJ1-2; D gene: TRBD1; clone size: .; CDR3 DNA: TGCGCCAGCAGTCGAAATGAACAGGGGAACTATGGCTACACCTTC; CDR3 protein: CASSRNEQGNYGYTF
V gene: TRBV7-3; J gene: TRBJ2-1; D gene: .; clone size: many; CDR3 DNA: TGTGCCAGCAGCCCTACACCGGGCAATGAGCAGTTCTTC; CDR3 protein: CASSPTPGNEQFF